Sequencing of this TCR beta chain was carried out in a study of cytomegalovirus exposure and HLA in healthy donors. PCR was performed using 60 Vbeta and 13 Jbeta primers. This table comes from immunoSEQ multiplex PCR, and its TCRdb copy is limited to in-frame clones, with some not included. The data show roughly 100,000 clones, with roughly 76% seen just once and 6.5% to 8.5% held by the top ten. The CDR3 has 15 amino acids. The V gene's germline CDR1 is MGHRA and CDR2 YSYEKL. V was cut by 4 bases and J by 1 base, with 13 bases left in between. The chain uses TRBV4-1 and TRBJ1-1; no definite D call. Sequenced material: PBMCs. This TCR was sampled from a man between 25 and 39 years old in good health and CMV-seropositive. The CDR3, as DNA: TGCGCCAGCAGCCCCCTGGCGGGTCGGAACACTGAAGCTTTCTTT. It codes for CASSPLAGRNTEAFF.